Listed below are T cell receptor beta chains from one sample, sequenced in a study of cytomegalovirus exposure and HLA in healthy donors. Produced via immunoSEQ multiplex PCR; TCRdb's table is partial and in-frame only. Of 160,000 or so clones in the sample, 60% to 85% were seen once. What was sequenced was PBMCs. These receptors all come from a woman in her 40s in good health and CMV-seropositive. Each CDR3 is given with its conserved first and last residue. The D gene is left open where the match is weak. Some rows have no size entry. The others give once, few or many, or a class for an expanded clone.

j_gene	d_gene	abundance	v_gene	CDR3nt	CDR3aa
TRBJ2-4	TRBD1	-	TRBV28	TGTGCCAGCAGAGACAGGGTAGACATTCAGTACTTC	CASRDRVDIQYF
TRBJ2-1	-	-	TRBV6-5	TGTGCCAGCAGTTCGGACTTCTACAATGAGCAGTTCTTC	CASSSDFYNEQFF
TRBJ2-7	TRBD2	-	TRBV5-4	TGTGCCAGCAGCTCGGGACTAGCGGGGGGGTACGAGCAGTACTTC	CASSSGLAGGYEQYF
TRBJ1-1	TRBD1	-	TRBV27	TGTGCCACGTCGACAGGGATGAACACTGAAGCTTTCTTT	CATSTGMNTEAFF
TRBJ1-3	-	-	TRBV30	TGTGCCTGGAGTGGGACTCACTTCGGAAACACCATATATTTT	CAWSGTHFGNTIYF
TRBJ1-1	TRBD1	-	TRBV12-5	TGTGCTAGTGGCTCCTCAGGGGGAGCTTTCTTT	CASGSSGGAFF
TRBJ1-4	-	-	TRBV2	TGTGCCAGCAATCCGGGAGGTGAAAAACTGTTTTTT	CASNPGGEKLFF
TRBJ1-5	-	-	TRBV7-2	TGTGCCAGCAGCTTACCGGGATTCAATCAGCCCCAGCATTTT	CASSLPGFNQPQHF
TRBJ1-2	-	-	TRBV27	TGTGCCAGCAGTTTACAGGTTCACTCTACTTATGGCTACACCTTC	CASSLQVHSTYGYTF
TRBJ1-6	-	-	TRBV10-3	TGTGCTATCAGTGAGGGACTTAACAATTCACCCCTCCACTTT	CAISEGLNNSPLHF
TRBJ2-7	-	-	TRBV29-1	TGCAGCGTTGAATTGACAGACTACGAGCAGTACTTC	CSVELTDYEQYF
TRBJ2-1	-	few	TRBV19	TGTGCCAGCAATAGAGTAGGAGGTGGATTCTTCAATGAGCAGTTCTTC	CASNRVGGGFFNEQFF
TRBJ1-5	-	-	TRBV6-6	TGTGCCAGCAGTGGCAACAGGGTTCAGCCCCAGCATTTT	CASSGNRVQPQHF
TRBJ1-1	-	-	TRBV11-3	TGTGCCAGCAGCCTAGGGGCGATGGGGAACACTGAAGCTTTCTTT	CASSLGAMGNTEAFF
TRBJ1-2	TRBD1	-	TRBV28	TGTGCCATCTTTATTCGGGACAGGGATGGCTACACCTTC	CAIFIRDRDGYTF
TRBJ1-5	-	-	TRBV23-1	TGCGCCAGCAGTCAATCGCGCATTAAGAGGGGACTCGATCAGCCCCAGCATTTT	CASSQSRIKRGLDQPQHF
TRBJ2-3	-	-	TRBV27	TGTGCCAGCAGAATAGGGACTAGCACAGATACGCAGTATTTT	CASRIGTSTDTQYF
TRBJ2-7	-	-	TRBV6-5	TGTGCCAGCAGACGTACCCAGGGGGGTTCCTACGAGCAGTACTTC	CASRRTQGGSYEQYF
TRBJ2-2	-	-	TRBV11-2	TGTGCCAGCAGGCACCGGAGCGGGGAGCTGTTTTTT	CASRHRSGELFF
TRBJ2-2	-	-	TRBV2	TGTGCCAGCAGTGCCCCTCTAGACTTTAACACCGGGGAGCTGTTTTTT	CASSAPLDFNTGELFF
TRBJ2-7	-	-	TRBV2	TGTGCCAGCAGTGAAGGGAGGGGACAGAACTCCTACGAGCAGTACTTC	CASSEGRGQNSYEQYF
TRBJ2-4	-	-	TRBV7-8	TGTGCCAGCAGCGCTACCGGGAAAAACAGTCAGTACTTC	CASSATGKNSQYF
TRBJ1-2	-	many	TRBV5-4	TGTGCCAGCAGCTTGGGGCAGTCCCTCTATGGCTACACCTTC	CASSLGQSLYGYTF
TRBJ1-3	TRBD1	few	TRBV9	TGTGCCAGCAGCGTATCCGGACAGGGAGGAAACACCATATATTTT	CASSVSGQGGNTIYF
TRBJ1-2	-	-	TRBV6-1	TGTGCCAGCAGGGGAGCAGGGGTCGGCTACACCTTC	CASRGAGVGYTF
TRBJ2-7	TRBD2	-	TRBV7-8	TGTGCCAGCAGCTTAGTGCTGACGGGGGGAACCTACGAGCAGTACTTC	CASSLVLTGGTYEQYF
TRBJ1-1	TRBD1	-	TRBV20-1	TGCAGTGCTCCGCAGGGGGTTGAAGCTTTCTTT	CSAPQGVEAFF
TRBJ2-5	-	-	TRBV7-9	TGTGCCAGCAGCTTAGGTACTTCGGGGCTAGCGAAAGAGACCCAGTACTTC	CASSLGTSGLAKETQYF
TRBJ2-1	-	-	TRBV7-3	TGTGCCAGCAGCTTGGGCGGGGGCACCCTAGGTGATGAGCAGTTCTTC	CASSLGGGTLGDEQFF
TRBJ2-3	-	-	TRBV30	TGTGCCTGGACTTGGGGGCGTACAGATACGCAGTATTTT	CAWTWGRTDTQYF
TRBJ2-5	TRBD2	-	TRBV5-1	TGCGCCAGCAGCTCCGGACTAGCGGGGGCCGGGGAGACCCAGTACTTC	CASSSGLAGAGETQYF
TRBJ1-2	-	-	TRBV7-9	TGTGCCATACCACAGGGCCTAGCTAACTATGGCTACACCTTC	CAIPQGLANYGYTF
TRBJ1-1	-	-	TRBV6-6	TGTGCCAGCAGTTACGGCCGAGGGAACACTGAAGCTTTCTTT	CASSYGRGNTEAFF
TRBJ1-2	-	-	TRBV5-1	TGCGCCAGCAGCTTGGACGGAGTTGAGGCTAGGGGATATGGCTACACCTTC	CASSLDGVEARGYGYTF
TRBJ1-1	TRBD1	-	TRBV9	TGTGCCAGCAGCGTAGAACCAGGACAGGGGAACACTGAAGCTTTCTTT	CASSVEPGQGNTEAFF
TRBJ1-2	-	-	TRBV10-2	TGCGCCAGCAGCTTCGGGGGGGTAGATGGGTATGGCTACACCTTC	CASSFGGVDGYGYTF
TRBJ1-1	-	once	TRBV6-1	TGTGCCAGCAGTAGCCGGGGAATTATGAACACTGAAGCTTTCTTT	CASSSRGIMNTEAFF
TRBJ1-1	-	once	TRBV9	TGTGCCAGCAGCGTAGCCTCGACAGGAAACACTGAAGCTTTCTTT	CASSVASTGNTEAFF
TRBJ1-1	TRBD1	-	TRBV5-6	TGTGCCAGCAGCTTGGGGCAGGGGGCGCAGGGAATGACTGAAGCTTTCTTT	CASSLGQGAQGMTEAFF
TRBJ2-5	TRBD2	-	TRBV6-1	TGTGCCAGCACCGTGCTCGGGACTAGTAGTGAGACCCAGTACTTC	CASTVLGTSSETQYF
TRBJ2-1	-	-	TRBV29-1	TGCAGCGGGACTATCGGGAATGAGCAGTTCTTC	CSGTIGNEQFF
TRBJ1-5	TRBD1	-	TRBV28	TGTGCCAGCAGCGACAGGGGAGGACAGCCCCAGCATTTT	CASSDRGGQPQHF
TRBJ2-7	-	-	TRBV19	TGTGCCAGTAGTACCGACAGGTCGACGGGGGGAATCGAGCAGTACTTC	CASSTDRSTGGIEQYF
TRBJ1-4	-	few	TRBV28	TGTGCCAGCAGTTTATGGGGGAGAGAAAAACTGTTTTTT	CASSLWGREKLFF
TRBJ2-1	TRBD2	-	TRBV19	TGTGCCAGTAGCTTCAGACTAGCGGGGTACAATGAGCAGTTCTTC	CASSFRLAGYNEQFF
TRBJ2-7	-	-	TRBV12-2	TGTGCAAGTCGCTTAGCGTTTCAGGCCAATCTGGACTACGAGCAGTACTTC	CASRLAFQANLDYEQYF
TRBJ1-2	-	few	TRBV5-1	TGCGCCAGCAGCTTGGCTTCAGCTAACTATGGCTACACCTTC	CASSLASANYGYTF
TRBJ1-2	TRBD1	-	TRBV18	TGTGCCAGCTCACTTACCGGGACAGGACCAAATGGCTACACCTTC	CASSLTGTGPNGYTF